Presented here are 22 T cell receptor beta chains from one specimen sequenced in a study of T cell changes during pregnancy in multiple sclerosis. The assay was immunoSEQ multiplex PCR, and TCRdb's table has in-frame clones only and misses some. The repertoire holds 45,000 to 70,000 clones, with about 92% as singletons. The starting material was CD4+ T cells from peripheral blood mononuclear cells, obtained after pregnancy. The receptors were gathered from a female donor with multiple sclerosis, enrolled in a pregnancy study.

The chain couples TRBV6-1 to TRBJ1-2; TRBD1 might be the D (6 bases). V was shortened by 2 bases and J by 5 bases, with 18 bases between the two germline ends. This CDR3 comprises 16 residues. Germline CDR1 is MNHNS and CDR2 is SASEGT. The CDR3 is CASSETTWTDSYGYTF. CDR3 nucleotides: TGTGCCAGCAGTGAAACAACTTGGACAGACTCTTATGGCTACACCTTC.

This rearrangement joins TRBV29-1 to TRBJ2-3; 9 bases agree with TRBD1. V dropped 1 base and J dropped 4; count of bases not matched to a gene: 9. This CDR3 has 16 amino acids. Per the germline V gene, CDR1 is SQVTM and CDR2 is ANQGSEA. CDR3 amino acids: CSVEGEQGAPPDTQYF. CDR3 coding DNA: TGCAGCGTTGAAGGGGAACAGGGGGCGCCCCCAGATACGCAGTATTTT.

The chain has TRBV7-2 and TRBJ1-2, with a weak D call TRBD1 (5 bases). The V and J ends lost 5 bases and 5 bases respectively, with 15 bases between them. The CDR3 loop spans 14 amino acids. Germline V CDR1 and CDR2: SGHTA, FQGNSA. CDR3 DNA: TGTGCCAGCAGCCGCCCGAGGGACTTGTATGGCTACACCTTC. It translates to CASSRPRDLYGYTF.

In the case of this clone: The limits of the CDR3 on the DNA are not certain, so only TCRdb's listed CDR3 is given. The V call is TRBV6-1, the J call TRBJ1-1. The CDR3 is 11 residues long, counting both termini. Germline values: CDR1 MNHNS, CDR2 SASEGT. CDR3 region: CASSSSTEAFF.

This chain connects TRBV7-2 to TRBJ2-1; TRBD2 agrees at 9 bases. This CDR3 spans 17 amino acids. Germline CDR1 is SGHTA and CDR2 is FQGNSA. V lost 1 base, J lost 1 base, and 5 bases stayed unmatched. The CDR3 reads CASSLVSGGPSYNEQFF. The CDR3, as DNA: TGTGCCAGCAGCTTAGTTAGCGGGGGACCATCCTACAATGAGCAGTTCTTC.

The chain joins TRBV19 to TRBJ2-5, with D maybe TRBD2 (7 bases). The CDR3 sequence is 14 residues long. CDR1 and CDR2 from the germline V gene are LNHDA and SQIVND (reference sequence). V was clipped by 5 bases and J by 6 bases, with 16 bases between them. Here the CDR3 DNA reads TGTGCCAGTAGTGAATTTCGGGGGGCGAAGACCCAGTACTTC. Protein sequence: CASSEFRGAKTQYF.

The chain joins TRBV18 to TRBJ2-7, with 8 bases that match TRBD1. The CDR3 extends over 14 amino acids. The trim removed 4 bases at V and 0 bases at J, leaving 2 bases unmatched. CDR1 and CDR2 (germline): KGHSH, LQKENI. This CDR3 is CASSRDRGSYEQYF. As DNA, the CDR3 is TGTGCCAGCTCACGCGACAGGGGCTCCTACGAGCAGTACTTC.

This clone was counted a single time. The chain uses TRBV4-3 and TRBJ2-3; 10 bases are shared with TRBD2. V lost 1 base, J lost 3 bases, and 7 bases stayed unmatched. Germline V gene lookup returns CDR1 LGHNA and CDR2 YSLEER. The CDR3 covers 17 residues. CDR3: CASSQGSGGPLTDTQYF. Written as DNA, the CDR3 is TGCGCCAGCAGCCAAGGTAGCGGGGGGCCTTTAACAGATACGCAGTATTTT.

CDR3 residues: CASSAPPGTVNYGYTF. The CDR3 DNA sequence: TGTGCCAGCAGCGCCCCCCCTGGGACAGTCAACTATGGCTACACCTTC. The V call is TRBV9, the J call TRBJ1-2; 7 bases are a match to TRBD1. The CDR3 has 16 residues. V shed 3 bases and J 2 bases; nucleotides not matched to a gene: 10. CDR1 and CDR2 from the germline V gene are SGDLS and YYNGEE.

The chain employs TRBV7-9 and TRBJ1-1; tentative D call: TRBD1 (5 bases). The CDR3 is 15 residues long. CDR1 and CDR2 from the germline V gene are SEHNR and FQNEAQ (reference sequence). The germline V and J ends were trimmed by 5 bases and 6 bases, with 19 bases remaining between them. CDR3 loop: CASSPLGSGVSEAFF. For the CDR3, the DNA is TGTGCCAGCAGCCCCTTAGGTTCGGGGGTCTCTGAAGCTTTCTTT.

The chain combines TRBV5-1 with TRBJ1-4; possible D gene TRBD1, 6 bases. The CDR3 covers 15 residues. The V end lost 3 bases, the J end lost 4 bases, and 13 bases lay between the germline ends. Germline CDR1 and CDR2: SGHRS and YFSETQ. CDR3 in amino acids: CASSWMTGSNEKLFF. CDR3 DNA sequence: TGCGCCAGCAGCTGGATGACAGGTAGTAATGAAAAACTGTTTTTT.

V usage is TRBV7-2 and J usage is TRBJ2-7, with D maybe TRBD2 (6 bases). Germline V gene data show CDR1 as SGHTA and CDR2 as FQGNSA. There are 16 residues in the CDR3. Deletions cut 6 bases from V and 4 bases from J, with 22 bases between. The CDR3 DNA reads as TGTGCCAGCAGAGAAGACCCTAGCGCCTTGACATACGAGCAGTACTTC. Encoded protein: CASREDPSALTYEQYF.

This chain joins TRBV7-8 and TRBJ1-1, with TRBD1 matching over 7 bases. Germline V gives CDR1 SGHVS, CDR2 FQNEAQ. V shed 0 bases and J 3 bases; nucleotides not matched to a gene: 13. The CDR3 runs 18 residues. DNA of the CDR3: TGTGCCAGCAGCTTAGCGACAGGGTACGGGGCCGGGGACACTGAAGCTTTCTTT. Protein product: CASSLATGYGAGDTEAFF.

The chain recombines TRBV5-4 with TRBJ1-1, with D unclear. CDR3 length: 13 amino acids. Per germline, CDR1 SGHNT and CDR2 YYREEE (reference sequence). Trimming left V 2 bases short and J 7 bases short, with 12 bases between. CDR3 coding DNA: TGTGCCAGCAGCTTTTTCTCGGGGAATGAAGCTTTCTTT. Translation gives CASSFFSGNEAFF. Complete variable domain (other parts from reference TRBV5-4 and TRBJ1-1): ETGVTQSPTHLIKTRGQQVTLRCSSQSGHNTVSWYQQALGQGPQFIFQYYREEENGRGNFPPRFSGLQFPNYSSELNVNALELDDSALYLCASSFFSGNEAFFGQGTRLTVV.

This clone has just one count. The rearrangement joins TRBV14 to TRBJ2-7, with no clear D. The length of the CDR3 is 19 residues. V was shortened by 5 bases and J by 3 bases, with 29 bases between the two germline ends. The V gene's germline CDR1 is SGHDN and CDR2 FVKESK. The CDR3 reads CASSNNHGPEKTRHYEQYF. The CDR3 nucleotides read TGTGCCAGCAGCAATAATCACGGTCCCGAAAAAACCAGACACTACGAGCAGTACTTC.

This clone showed up just once. The junction shows a germline mismatch at one end, possibly a read error. The gene calls are TRBV7-2 and TRBJ2-5; TRBD2 matches 9 bases. From germline, CDR1 is SGHTA and CDR2 FQGNSA. The CDR3 has 16 residues. The CDR3 bases are TGTGCCAGCAGCCTAGCGGGGCGGGGGAACGTAGAGACCCAGTACTTC. Amino acids: CASSLAGRGNVETQYF.

The V and J genes are TRBV5-5 and TRBJ1-1; possible D gene TRBD1, 5 bases. Germline CDR1 reads SGHKS; CDR2 reads YYEKEE (reference sequence). Trimming removed 4 bases at V and 0 bases at J, with 13 bases between. The CDR3 has 15 residues. In DNA form, the CDR3 reads TGTGCCAGCAGCCCCTTCGACAGCTTGAACACTGAAGCTTTCTTT. It yields the protein CASSPFDSLNTEAFF.

The CDR3 loop is CASSLSKGTGHEQYF. In DNA, the CDR3 is TGTGCCAGCAGCTTAAGTAAAGGGACAGGGCACGAGCAGTACTTC. V usage is TRBV7-3 and J usage is TRBJ2-7, with 9 bases lining up with TRBD1. The germline gives CDR1 SGHTA, CDR2 FQGTGA. V was clipped by 1 base and J by 5 bases; unmatched bases: 6. The CDR3 is made up of 15 amino acids.

This rearrangement joins TRBV4-3 to TRBJ1-3, with 12 positions matching TRBD1. Germline V gene lookup returns CDR1 LGHNA and CDR2 YSLEER. The V segment lost 4 bases and the J segment 4 bases; nucleotides outside the gene matches: 14. This CDR3 is built from 19 residues. DNA of the CDR3: TGCGCCAGCAGCCTTTCCGGTGCGGGACAGGGGGCGCAAGGAAACACCATATATTTT. Its translation is CASSLSGAGQGAQGNTIYF.

The CDR3 spells CASRSGGAETQYF. The DNA of the CDR3 is TGTGCCAGTAGGAGCGGGGGGGCTGAGACCCAGTACTTC. J is TRBJ2-5 and V is TRBV19; 10 bases fit TRBD2. The length of the CDR3 is 13 residues. The ends lost 6 bases at V and 5 bases at J; junction bases unmatched: 3. Germline V gene sequence: CDR1 LNHDA, CDR2 SQIVND (reference sequence).

The chain is built from TRBV18 and TRBJ1-1; D might be TRBD1 (6 bases). Germline lookup yields CDR1 KGHSH and CDR2 LQKENI. V was trimmed by 1 base and J by 7 bases, leaving 13 bases between them. The CDR3 length is 14 residues. CDR3 sequence: CASSPLAGADEAFF. In DNA form, the CDR3 reads TGTGCCAGCTCACCACTTGCAGGGGCCGATGAAGCTTTCTTT.

Concerning this clone: One end of the junction varies from germline; a read error may be responsible. This chain connects TRBV7-3 to TRBJ2-7; TRBD1 agrees at 9 bases. Germline V gene data show CDR1 as SGHTA and CDR2 as FQGTGA. This CDR3 has 13 residues. Here the CDR3 DNA reads TGTGCCAGCAGCCTAACCGGGACAGGGGAGCAGTACTTC. This encodes CASSLTGTGEQYF.